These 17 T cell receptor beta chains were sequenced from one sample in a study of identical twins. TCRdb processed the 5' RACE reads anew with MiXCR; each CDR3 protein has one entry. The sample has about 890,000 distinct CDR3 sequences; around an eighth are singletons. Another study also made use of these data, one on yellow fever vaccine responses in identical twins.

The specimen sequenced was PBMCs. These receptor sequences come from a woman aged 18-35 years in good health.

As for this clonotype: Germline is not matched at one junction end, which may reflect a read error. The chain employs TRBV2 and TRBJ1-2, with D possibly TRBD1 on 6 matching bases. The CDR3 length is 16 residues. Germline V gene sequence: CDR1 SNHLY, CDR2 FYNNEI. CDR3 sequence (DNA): TGTGCCAGCAGTGAAAAACTCGGGGGCGCGAGCTATGGCCACACCTTC. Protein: CASSEKLGGASYGHTF. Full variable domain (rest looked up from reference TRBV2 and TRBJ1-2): EPEVTQTPSHQVTQMGQEVILRCVPISNHLYFYWYRQILGQKVEFLVSFYNNEISEKSEIFDDQFSVERPDGSNFTLKIRSTKLEDSAMYFCASSEKLGGASYGHTFGSGTRLTVV.

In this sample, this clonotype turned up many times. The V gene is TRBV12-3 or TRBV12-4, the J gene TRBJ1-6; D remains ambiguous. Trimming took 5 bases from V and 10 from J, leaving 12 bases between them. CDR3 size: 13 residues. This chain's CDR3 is CASSPHQNSPLHF. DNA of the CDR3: TGTGCCAGCAGTCCTCACCAGAACTCACCCCTCCACTTT.

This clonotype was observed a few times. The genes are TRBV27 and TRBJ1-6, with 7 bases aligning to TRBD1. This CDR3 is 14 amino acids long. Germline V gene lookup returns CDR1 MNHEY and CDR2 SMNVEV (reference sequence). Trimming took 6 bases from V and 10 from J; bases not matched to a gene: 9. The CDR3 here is CASSRGTGGSPLHF. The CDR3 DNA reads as TGTGCCAGCAGCAGGGGGACGGGGGGGTCACCCCTCCACTTT.

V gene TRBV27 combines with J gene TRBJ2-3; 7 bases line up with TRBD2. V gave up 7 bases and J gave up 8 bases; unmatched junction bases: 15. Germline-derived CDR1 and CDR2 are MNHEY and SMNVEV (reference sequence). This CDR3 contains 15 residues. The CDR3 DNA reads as TGTGCCAGCACCCCCGTCGCGGGAGTAATAGTTACGCAGTATTTT. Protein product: CASTPVAGVIVTQYF.

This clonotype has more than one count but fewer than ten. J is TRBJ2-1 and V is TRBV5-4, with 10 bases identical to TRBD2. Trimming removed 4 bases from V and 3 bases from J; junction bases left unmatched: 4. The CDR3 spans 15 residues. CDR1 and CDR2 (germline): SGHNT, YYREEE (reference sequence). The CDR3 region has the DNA TGTGCCAGCAGCAATAGCGGGGGGAACTACAATGAGCAGTTCTTC. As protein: CASSNSGGNYNEQFF.

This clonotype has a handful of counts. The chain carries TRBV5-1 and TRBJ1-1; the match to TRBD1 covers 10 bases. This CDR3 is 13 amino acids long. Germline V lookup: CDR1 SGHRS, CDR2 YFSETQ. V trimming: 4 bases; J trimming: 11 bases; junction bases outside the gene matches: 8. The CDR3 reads CASSPGTGVSAFF. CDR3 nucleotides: TGCGCCAGCAGCCCAGGGACAGGGGTATCGGCTTTCTTT.

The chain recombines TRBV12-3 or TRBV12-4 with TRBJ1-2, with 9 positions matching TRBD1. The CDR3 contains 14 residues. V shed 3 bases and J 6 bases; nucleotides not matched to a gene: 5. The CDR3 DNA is TGTGCCAGCAGTTTCGGGGACAGGGACGATGGCTACACCTTC. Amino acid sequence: CASSFGDRDDGYTF.

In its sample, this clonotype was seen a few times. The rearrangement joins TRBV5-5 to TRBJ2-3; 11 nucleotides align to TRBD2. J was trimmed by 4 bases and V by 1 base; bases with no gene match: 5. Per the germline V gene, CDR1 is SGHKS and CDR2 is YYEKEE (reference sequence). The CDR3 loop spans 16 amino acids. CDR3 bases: TGTGCCAGCAGCTTGACTAGCGGGAGTTTCGCAGATACGCAGTATTTT. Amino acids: CASSLTSGSFADTQYF. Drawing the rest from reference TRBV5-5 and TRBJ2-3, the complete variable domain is DAGVTQSPTHLIKTRGQQVTLRCSPISGHKSVSWYQQVLGQGPQFIFQYYEKEERGRGNFPDRFSARQFPNYSSELNVNALLLGDSALYLCASSLTSGSFADTQYFGPGTRLTVL.

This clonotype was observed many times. This CDR3 is CASSYGTALLGTEAFF. CDR3 DNA sequence: TGTGCCAGCAGTTACGGGACAGCCTTGCTGGGCACTGAAGCTTTCTTT. V gene TRBV6-5 combines with J gene TRBJ1-1; 7 bases fit TRBD1. Germline loops: CDR1 MNHEY, CDR2 SVGAGI. Losses at the gene ends were 2 bases for V and 4 bases for J; bases not matched to a gene: 10. CDR3 size: 16 residues.

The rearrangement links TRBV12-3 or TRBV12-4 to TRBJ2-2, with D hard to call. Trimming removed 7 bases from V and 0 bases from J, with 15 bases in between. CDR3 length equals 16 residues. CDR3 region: CASTRLVAANTGELFF. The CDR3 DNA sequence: TGTGCCAGCACCCGGTTGGTGGCAGCGAACACCGGGGAGCTGTTTTTT.

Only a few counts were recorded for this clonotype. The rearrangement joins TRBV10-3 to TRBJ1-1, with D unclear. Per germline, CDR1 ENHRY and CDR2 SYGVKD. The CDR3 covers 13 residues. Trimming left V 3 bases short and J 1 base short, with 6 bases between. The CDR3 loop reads CAISEGPNTEAFF. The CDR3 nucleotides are TGTGCCATCAGTGAAGGGCCGAACACTGAAGCTTTCTTT.

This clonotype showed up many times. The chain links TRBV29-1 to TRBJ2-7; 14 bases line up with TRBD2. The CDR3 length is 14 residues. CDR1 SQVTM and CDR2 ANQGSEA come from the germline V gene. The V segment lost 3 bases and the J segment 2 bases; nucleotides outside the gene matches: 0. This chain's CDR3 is CSVEGLAGAYEQYF. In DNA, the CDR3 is TGCAGCGTTGAGGGACTAGCGGGGGCCTACGAGCAGTACTTC.

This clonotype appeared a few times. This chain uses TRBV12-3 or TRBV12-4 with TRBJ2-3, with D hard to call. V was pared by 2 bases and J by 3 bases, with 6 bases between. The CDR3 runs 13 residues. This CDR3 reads CASSLPTTDTQYF. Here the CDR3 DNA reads TGTGCCAGCAGTTTACCGACTACAGATACGCAGTATTTT.

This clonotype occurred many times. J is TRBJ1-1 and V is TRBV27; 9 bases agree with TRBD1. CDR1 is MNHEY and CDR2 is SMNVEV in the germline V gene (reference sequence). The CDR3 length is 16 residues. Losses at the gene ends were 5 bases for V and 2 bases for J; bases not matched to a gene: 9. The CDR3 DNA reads TGTGCCAGCAGTCCGGACAGGGGAAAGGTTAACACTGAAGCTTTCTTT. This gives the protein CASSPDRGKVNTEAFF.

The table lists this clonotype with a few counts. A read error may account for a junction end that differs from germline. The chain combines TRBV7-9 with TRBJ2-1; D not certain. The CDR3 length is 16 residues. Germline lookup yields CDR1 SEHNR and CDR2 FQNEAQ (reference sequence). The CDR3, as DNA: TGTGCCGGCAGCTTAGTCCACTCCAGCTCCTACAATGAGCAGTTCTTC. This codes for CAGSLVHSSSYNEQFF.

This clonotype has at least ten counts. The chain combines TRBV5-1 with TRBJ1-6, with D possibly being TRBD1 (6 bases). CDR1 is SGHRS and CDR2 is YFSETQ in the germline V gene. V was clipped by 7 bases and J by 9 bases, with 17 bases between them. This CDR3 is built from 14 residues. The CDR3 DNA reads TGCGCCAGCGGCCCAGGGGAAGCCGGTTCACCCCTCCACTTT. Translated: CASGPGEAGSPLHF.

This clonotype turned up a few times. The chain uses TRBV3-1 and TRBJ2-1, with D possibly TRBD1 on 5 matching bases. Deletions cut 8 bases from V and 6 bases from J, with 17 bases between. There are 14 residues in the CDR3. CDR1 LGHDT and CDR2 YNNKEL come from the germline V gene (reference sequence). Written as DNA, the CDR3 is TGTGCCAGCGCACCCTTCGAGCAGGGCAATGAGCAGTTCTTC. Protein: CASAPFEQGNEQFF.